This TCR beta chain appears in the sequencing data of a study of human T cells and chemical hapten exposure. About the study: 2% DPC was applied to around 2 cm by around 2 cm of upper inner arm skin for sensitization.

Germline loops: CDR1 MGHRA, CDR2 YSYEKL. The CDR3 totals 19 residues. Trimming took 3 bases from V and 3 from J; bases not matched to a gene: 19. Authors' analysis steps: Samples contained a median of about 96,000 TCRs, with a range of roughly 23,224 to 700,000. One entry per CDR3 protein, called by TCRdb with MiXCR from the RACE reads. TCRdb, not the original authors, processed these V and J calls. The sample shows about 98,000 distinct CDR3 sequences, 9.5% to 14% of them seen only once. The time point denotes: pre-sensitization, week 0. The treatment is: therapeutic diphenylcyclopropenone sensitization with weekly scalp DPC. Blood was drawn before each patch test was applied. Extraction of total RNA was performed on unfractionated whole blood. This clonotype was seen repeatedly, ten times or more.

The chain carries TRBV4-1 and TRBJ1-2; 7 nucleotides line up with TRBD1. This TCR came from a woman aged 60-70 years with alopecia areata. Some clones in this sample may be carry-over from other donors' samples. Sample: whole blood, taken in connection with sensitization to the hapten diphenylcyclopropenone (DPC). In DNA form, the CDR3 reads TGCGCCAGCAGCCACTTCCTACCCCGGAGGGGGCGAGCAGACTATGGCTACACCTTC. Residues: CASSHFLPRRGRADYGYTF.